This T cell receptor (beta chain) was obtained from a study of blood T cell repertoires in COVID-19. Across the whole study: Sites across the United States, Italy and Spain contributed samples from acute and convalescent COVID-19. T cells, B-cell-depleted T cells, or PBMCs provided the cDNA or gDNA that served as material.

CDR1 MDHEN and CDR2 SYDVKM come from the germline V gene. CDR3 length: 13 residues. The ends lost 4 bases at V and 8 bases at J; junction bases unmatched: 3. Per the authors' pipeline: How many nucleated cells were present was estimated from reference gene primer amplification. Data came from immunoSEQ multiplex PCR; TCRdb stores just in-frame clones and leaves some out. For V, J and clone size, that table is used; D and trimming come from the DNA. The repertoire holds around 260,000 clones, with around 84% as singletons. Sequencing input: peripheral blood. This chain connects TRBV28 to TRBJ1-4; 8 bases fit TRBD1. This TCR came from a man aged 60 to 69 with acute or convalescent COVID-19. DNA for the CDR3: TGTGCCAGCAGTTCCGGGGACAGGGAAAAACTGTTTTTT. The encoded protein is CASSSGDREKLFF.